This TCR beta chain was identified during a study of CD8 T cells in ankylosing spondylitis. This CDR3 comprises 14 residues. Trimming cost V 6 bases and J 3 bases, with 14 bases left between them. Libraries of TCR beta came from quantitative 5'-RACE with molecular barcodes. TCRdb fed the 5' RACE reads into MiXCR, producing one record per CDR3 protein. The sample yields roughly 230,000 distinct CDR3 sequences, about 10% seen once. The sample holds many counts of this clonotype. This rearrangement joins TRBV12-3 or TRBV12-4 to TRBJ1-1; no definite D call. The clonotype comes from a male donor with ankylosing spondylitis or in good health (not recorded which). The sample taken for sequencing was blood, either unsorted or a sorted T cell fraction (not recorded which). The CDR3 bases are TGTGCCAGCAGCCCTAATAGCCCGGACACTGAAGCTTTCTTT. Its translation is CASSPNSPDTEAFF.